The present T cell receptor (beta chain) was sequenced within a study of human T cells and chemical hapten exposure. General observations from the study: PT1 expanded TCR counts and patch test score were linked, and their correlation was positive.

Time point given: patch test 1, 2 weeks after DPC sensitization. Treatment of the sample: therapeutic diphenylcyclopropenone sensitization with weekly scalp DPC. Germline CDR1 and CDR2: MNHNS and SASEGT. V lost 6 bases and J 4 bases, leaving 15 bases between the germline ends. This CDR3 is 15 amino acids long. One entry per CDR3 protein, called by TCRdb with MiXCR from the RACE reads. The data hold 75,000 to 100,000 distinct CDR3 sequences, with over 9.5% observed a single time. This clonotype was found a few times. The antigen remains undetermined. The receptor was isolated from a woman aged 60-70 years with alopecia areata. Some clones in this sample may be carry-over from other donors' samples. The chain combines TRBV6-1 with TRBJ2-2, with D possibly matching TRBD2 (5 bases). The sample in question was whole blood, obtained in connection with sensitization to the hapten diphenylcyclopropenone (DPC). CDR3 protein: CASSLTTQGTGELFF. The CDR3 DNA is TGTGCCAGCAGCTTGACTACACAAGGCACCGGGGAGCTGTTTTTT.